A selection of T cell receptor beta chains follows, all from one sample in a study of identical twins. MiXCR, run by TCRdb on the 5' RACE reads, gives a single entry per CDR3 protein. This sample carries under 300,000 distinct CDR3 sequences, roughly an eighth of them seen once, and the ten largest clones take roughly 3.7%. This sample was shared with a second study, whose subject was yellow fever vaccine responses in identical twins.

The sequencing sample was made of memory (CD45RO+) T cells sorted from blood. The receptors stem from a woman aged 18-29 years in good health. Both conserved end residues are part of each CDR3. Fields, in order: D gene, clone size, J gene, V gene, CDR3 DNA, CDR3 protein. A D gene is named only where the DNA matches it firmly. The listing skips clone size in some rows; elsewhere it reads once, few, many or a size class.

d_call: TRBD2
clone_size: -
j_call: TRBJ2-7
v_call: TRBV7-2
cdr3_nt: TGTGCCAGCAGCTACACGGGGACTAGCGGGGGGGCATACGAGCAGTACTTC
cdr3_aa: CASSYTGTSGGAYEQYF

d_call: -
clone_size: -
j_call: TRBJ2-3
v_call: TRBV10-1
cdr3_nt: TGCGCCAGCAGTGAGTCGTTTCTGGATACGCAGTATTTT
cdr3_aa: CASSESFLDTQYF

d_call: -
clone_size: many
j_call: TRBJ1-4
v_call: TRBV12-3/TRBV12-4
cdr3_nt: TGTGCCAGCAGGACCAGGGGACTTCTCGGGGAACTGTTTTTT
cdr3_aa: CASRTRGLLGELFF

d_call: -
clone_size: few
j_call: TRBJ2-4
v_call: TRBV27
cdr3_nt: TGTGCCAGCAGTTTCCCAGGGGCGGGGAACATTCAGTACTTC
cdr3_aa: CASSFPGAGNIQYF

d_call: -
clone_size: -
j_call: TRBJ2-3
v_call: TRBV6-1
cdr3_nt: TGTGCCAGCCAATCTCCGGCACACACAGATACGCAGTATTTT
cdr3_aa: CASQSPAHTDTQYF

d_call: -
clone_size: few
j_call: TRBJ2-2
v_call: TRBV10-3
cdr3_nt: TGTGCCATCAGTGACCCGGGGACAAAACCAACCGGGGAGCTGTTTTTT
cdr3_aa: CAISDPGTKPTGELFF

d_call: -
clone_size: few
j_call: TRBJ2-7
v_call: TRBV2
cdr3_nt: TGTGCCACCGGGCCGAACCCCTACGAGCAGTACTTC
cdr3_aa: CATGPNPYEQYF

d_call: TRBD1
clone_size: few
j_call: TRBJ2-7
v_call: TRBV11-2
cdr3_nt: TGTGCCAGCAACTCACAGGGGCCCTACTACGAGCAGTACTTC
cdr3_aa: CASNSQGPYYEQYF

d_call: TRBD1
clone_size: few
j_call: TRBJ2-3
v_call: TRBV10-1
cdr3_nt: TGCGCCAGCAGTGAGGCAGGGGGCTATGAAGATACGCAGTATTTT
cdr3_aa: CASSEAGGYEDTQYF

d_call: TRBD1
clone_size: few
j_call: TRBJ2-5
v_call: TRBV5-1
cdr3_nt: TGCGCCAGCAGCTTGGGACAGGGAAGGCAAGAGACCCAGTACTTC
cdr3_aa: CASSLGQGRQETQYF

d_call: TRBD1
clone_size: few
j_call: TRBJ2-5
v_call: TRBV20-1
cdr3_nt: TGCAGTGCTTACAGGGGGCCCGAAGAGACCCAGTACTTC
cdr3_aa: CSAYRGPEETQYF

d_call: TRBD2
clone_size: many
j_call: TRBJ2-7
v_call: TRBV7-2
cdr3_nt: TGTGCCAGCAGCTTTAATAGCGGGAGCTCCTACGAGCAGTACTTC
cdr3_aa: CASSFNSGSSYEQYF

d_call: TRBD2
clone_size: -
j_call: TRBJ2-3
v_call: TRBV5-1
cdr3_nt: TGCGCCAGCAGCTTGGAGACTAGCGGATGGGGAGATACGCAGTATTTT
cdr3_aa: CASSLETSGWGDTQYF

d_call: TRBD2
clone_size: many
j_call: TRBJ2-3
v_call: TRBV4-2
cdr3_nt: TGTGCCAGCAGCCAAGAGGGCGGGGGGGTCATAGATACGCAGTATTTT
cdr3_aa: CASSQEGGGVIDTQYF

d_call: -
clone_size: -
j_call: TRBJ2-2
v_call: TRBV27
cdr3_nt: TGTGCCAGCAGTTTGACAGAAGACACCGGGGAGCTGTTTTTT
cdr3_aa: CASSLTEDTGELFF

d_call: TRBD2
clone_size: few
j_call: TRBJ2-3
v_call: TRBV12-3/TRBV12-4
cdr3_nt: TGTGCCAGCAGTTTAACGGCGGGGGGCCCAGATACGCAGTATTTT
cdr3_aa: CASSLTAGGPDTQYF

d_call: TRBD2
clone_size: many
j_call: TRBJ2-3
v_call: TRBV6-4
cdr3_nt: TGTGCCAGCAGTGTTGCGGGGGATGGCACAGATACGCAGTATTTT
cdr3_aa: CASSVAGDGTDTQYF

d_call: -
clone_size: many
j_call: TRBJ2-1
v_call: TRBV5-1
cdr3_nt: TGCGCCAGCAGCTTGCAGCAGGGGGGTGAGCAGTTCTTC
cdr3_aa: CASSLQQGGEQFF

d_call: -
clone_size: few
j_call: TRBJ1-5
v_call: TRBV6-6
cdr3_nt: TGTGCCAGCACCGGATCAAATCAGCCCCAGCATTTT
cdr3_aa: CASTGSNQPQHF

d_call: -
clone_size: -
j_call: TRBJ1-1
v_call: TRBV2
cdr3_nt: TGTGCCAGCAGCGAGACGGGACGGGAAGCTTTCTTT
cdr3_aa: CASSETGREAFF

d_call: -
clone_size: -
j_call: TRBJ2-7
v_call: TRBV25-1
cdr3_nt: TGTGCCAGCGGGCCGCAGGGTTACGAGCAGTACTTC
cdr3_aa: CASGPQGYEQYF

d_call: TRBD1
clone_size: few
j_call: TRBJ1-6
v_call: TRBV12-3/TRBV12-4
cdr3_nt: TGTGCCAGCAGCAGAGGGACAGGGGATTCACCCCTCCACTTT
cdr3_aa: CASSRGTGDSPLHF

d_call: -
clone_size: few
j_call: TRBJ2-5
v_call: TRBV5-1
cdr3_nt: TGCGCCAGCAGCCAACCAGGGTGGGGAGAGACCCAGTACTTC
cdr3_aa: CASSQPGWGETQYF

d_call: -
clone_size: -
j_call: TRBJ2-2
v_call: TRBV7-6
cdr3_nt: TGTGCCAGCAGCTTAGAGAAATCCGGGGAGCTGTTTTTT
cdr3_aa: CASSLEKSGELFF

d_call: TRBD1
clone_size: few
j_call: TRBJ2-1
v_call: TRBV11-2
cdr3_nt: TGTGCCAGCAGGTACCGTTTTTACGGGGACAGTCGCTCCTACAATGAGCAGTTCTTC
cdr3_aa: CASRYRFYGDSRSYNEQFF

d_call: TRBD1
clone_size: -
j_call: TRBJ2-3
v_call: TRBV10-1
cdr3_nt: TGCGCCAGCAGTGGCGGGACAGGGAAGGCAGATACGCAGTATTTT
cdr3_aa: CASSGGTGKADTQYF

d_call: TRBD1
clone_size: -
j_call: TRBJ2-1
v_call: TRBV20-1
cdr3_nt: TGCAGTGCCCCGGGACAGGTTTACAATGAGCAGTTCTTC
cdr3_aa: CSAPGQVYNEQFF

d_call: TRBD2
clone_size: few
j_call: TRBJ2-3
v_call: TRBV7-9
cdr3_nt: TGTGCCAGCAGCCTCTCTAGCGGGGGGGCCTTCGATACGCAGTATTTT
cdr3_aa: CASSLSSGGAFDTQYF

d_call: -
clone_size: many
j_call: TRBJ1-1
v_call: TRBV7-9
cdr3_nt: TGTGCCAGCAGCTTCCCGGGGCCGGAGGAAGCTTTCTTT
cdr3_aa: CASSFPGPEEAFF

d_call: -
clone_size: -
j_call: TRBJ2-6
v_call: TRBV29-1
cdr3_nt: TGCAGCGTTAGGTCCACTAGCTCTGGGGCCAACGTCCTGACTTTC
cdr3_aa: CSVRSTSSGANVLTF

d_call: -
clone_size: many
j_call: TRBJ2-2
v_call: TRBV3-1
cdr3_nt: TGTGCCAGCAGCCAAGACAGGGTTGGTGCCGGGGAGCTGTTTTTT
cdr3_aa: CASSQDRVGAGELFF

d_call: TRBD2
clone_size: few
j_call: TRBJ2-1
v_call: TRBV20-1
cdr3_nt: TGCAGTGCTATACAAGGGACTAGCATGGACGGTGAGCAGTTCTTC
cdr3_aa: CSAIQGTSMDGEQFF

d_call: TRBD2
clone_size: few
j_call: TRBJ2-7
v_call: TRBV29-1
cdr3_nt: TGCAGCGTTGAGTGGGGGGGGAAGAGGAACTACGAGCAGTACTTC
cdr3_aa: CSVEWGGKRNYEQYF

d_call: -
clone_size: -
j_call: TRBJ2-1
v_call: TRBV7-6
cdr3_nt: TGTGCCAGCAGCCGAGGGGTTGAAGGGGTCAATGAGCAGTTCTTC
cdr3_aa: CASSRGVEGVNEQFF

d_call: TRBD1
clone_size: -
j_call: TRBJ2-5
v_call: TRBV7-9
cdr3_nt: TGTGCCAGCAGCCAAGACAGGGCGATCCAAGAGACCCAGTACTTC
cdr3_aa: CASSQDRAIQETQYF

d_call: TRBD2
clone_size: many
j_call: TRBJ2-7
v_call: TRBV20-1
cdr3_nt: TGCAGTGCTCGGACTAGTATTAGCTACGAGCAGTACTTC
cdr3_aa: CSARTSISYEQYF

d_call: -
clone_size: -
j_call: TRBJ2-5
v_call: TRBV15
cdr3_nt: TGTGCCACCAGCAGACCAACCGCCAGGGGCCAAGAGACCCAGTACTTC
cdr3_aa: CATSRPTARGQETQYF

d_call: TRBD1
clone_size: few
j_call: TRBJ2-3
v_call: TRBV29-1
cdr3_nt: TGCAGCGTTAACCGACAGGGGGAAACAGATACGCAGTATTTT
cdr3_aa: CSVNRQGETDTQYF

d_call: -
clone_size: once
j_call: TRBJ2-7
v_call: TRBV19
cdr3_nt: TGTGCCAGTAGTATAAAGACCGATCCCTCCTACGAGCAGTACTTC
cdr3_aa: CASSIKTDPSYEQYF

d_call: -
clone_size: many
j_call: TRBJ2-7
v_call: TRBV28
cdr3_nt: TGTGCCAGCAGTCCACAAGGGAGCTCCTACGAGCAGTACTTC
cdr3_aa: CASSPQGSSYEQYF

d_call: -
clone_size: -
j_call: TRBJ2-7
v_call: TRBV5-1
cdr3_nt: TGCGCCAGCAGCTCGCCCTCCTACGAGCAGTACTTC
cdr3_aa: CASSSPSYEQYF

d_call: -
clone_size: many
j_call: TRBJ2-3
v_call: TRBV7-9
cdr3_nt: TGTGCCAGCGGTAGCAATTCAGATACGCAGTATTTT
cdr3_aa: CASGSNSDTQYF

d_call: TRBD2
clone_size: -
j_call: TRBJ2-1
v_call: TRBV4-2
cdr3_nt: TGTGCCAGCAGCCGACCCATAGCCGGGAGGGCGAAAAATGAGCAGTTCTTC
cdr3_aa: CASSRPIAGRAKNEQFF

d_call: TRBD2
clone_size: few
j_call: TRBJ2-7
v_call: TRBV9
cdr3_nt: TGTGCCAGCAGCGTAGGGCTAGCGGATAACTACGAGCAGTACTTC
cdr3_aa: CASSVGLADNYEQYF